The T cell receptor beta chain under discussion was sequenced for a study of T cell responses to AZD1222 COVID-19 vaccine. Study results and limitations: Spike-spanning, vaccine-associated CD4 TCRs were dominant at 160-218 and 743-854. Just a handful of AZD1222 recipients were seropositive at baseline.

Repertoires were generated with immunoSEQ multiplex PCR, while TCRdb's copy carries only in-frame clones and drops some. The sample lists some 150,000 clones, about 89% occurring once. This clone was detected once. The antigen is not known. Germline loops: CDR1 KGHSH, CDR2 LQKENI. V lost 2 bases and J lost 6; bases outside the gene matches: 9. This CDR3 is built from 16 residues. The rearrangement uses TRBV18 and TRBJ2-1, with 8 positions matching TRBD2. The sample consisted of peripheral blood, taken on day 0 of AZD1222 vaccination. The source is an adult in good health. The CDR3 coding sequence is TGTGCCAGCTCACCAAGCCCCAAGCGGGGGCCCAATGAGCAGTTCTTC. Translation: CASSPSPKRGPNEQFF.